These 12 T cell receptor beta chains originate from one sample sequenced in a study of cytomegalovirus exposure and HLA in healthy donors. The PCR ran on 60 Vbeta and 13 Jbeta primers. TCRdb's copy holds only in-frame clones and misses some; the assay was immunoSEQ multiplex PCR. The table records approximately 250,000 clones, around 83% of them present only once. The sequencing sample was made of PBMCs. The receptors come from a girl aged 2 to 9 in good health and CMV-seronegative.

This chain connects TRBV6-1 to TRBJ2-5; D might be TRBD1 (5 bases). This CDR3 is built from 14 residues. Between the trimmed V and J ends, which lost 4 bases and 5 bases, there was a span of 14 bases. Germline CDR1 reads MNHNS; CDR2 reads SASEGT. The CDR3 sequence: CASSGRGSGETQYF. CDR3 DNA: TGTGCCAGCAGTGGAAGGGGTTCAGGGGAGACCCAGTACTTC.

In DNA form, the CDR3 reads TGTGCCAGCAGCTTTCAGCGGGGGAACACAGATACGCAGTATTTT. Protein: CASSFQRGNTDTQYF. V and J are TRBV7-7 and TRBJ2-3; 8 bases agree with TRBD2. The CDR3 totals 15 residues. The germline CDR1 and CDR2 sequences are SSHAT and FNYEAQ (reference sequence). V shed 3 bases and J 2 bases; nucleotides not matched to a gene: 4.

This clone occurred once. The chain has TRBV27 and TRBJ1-4; D might be TRBD1 (5 bases). Between the trimmed V and J ends, which lost 6 bases and 8 bases, there was a span of 13 bases. Per the germline V gene, CDR1 is MNHEY and CDR2 is SMNVEV (reference sequence). The CDR3 has 13 amino acids. The CDR3 DNA sequence: TGTGCCAGCAGGCCTTGGGGGGGGGAAAAACTGTTTTTT. The encoded protein is CASRPWGGEKLFF.

The genes are TRBV5-1 and TRBJ1-2; D gene uncertain. Trimming took 6 bases from V and 3 from J, leaving 12 bases between them. Germline-derived CDR1 and CDR2 are SGHRS and YFSETQ. The CDR3 length is 13 residues. CDR3 protein: CASTADNYYGYTF. The CDR3 nucleotides read TGCGCCAGCACGGCCGACAATTACTATGGCTACACCTTC.

This rearrangement joins TRBV4-1 to TRBJ1-1, with 9 bases matching TRBD1. Germline loops: CDR1 MGHRA, CDR2 YSYEKL. CDR3 length: 15 amino acids. Trimming cost V 5 bases and J 6 bases; bases outside gene matches: 10. The CDR3 DNA sequence: TGCGCCAGCAGCAACAGACAGGGGGTAAGGGCTGAAGCTTTCTTT. Protein sequence: CASSNRQGVRAEAFF.

The chain uses TRBV11-2 and TRBJ1-1; 8 bases match TRBD1. Looked up from germline, CDR1 is SGHAT and CDR2 is FQNNGV. V shed 3 bases, J shed 4 bases, and the junction held 7 bases outside the gene matches. The CDR3 is 15 residues long. Here the CDR3 DNA reads TGTGCCAGCAGCTTGACAGGGGCGAGAGGCACTGAAGCTTTCTTT. Translated, it gives CASSLTGARGTEAFF. The whole variable domain, filled in from reference TRBV11-2 and TRBJ1-1, reads EAGVAQSPRYKIIEKRQSVAFWCNPISGHATLYWYQQILGQGPKLLIQFQNNGVVDDSQLPKDRFSAERLKGVDSTLKIQPAKLEDSAVYLCASSLTGARGTEAFFGQGTRLTVV.

The chain combines TRBV4-1 with TRBJ2-1; 13 bases map to TRBD2. Trimming took 1 base from V and 8 from J; bases not matched to a gene: 8. The CDR3 covers 17 residues. Germline values: CDR1 MGHRA, CDR2 YSYEKL. In DNA, the CDR3 is TGCGCCAGCAGCCAAGCCGGCACTAGCGGGAGGGGGCATGAGCAGTTCTTC. The encoded protein is CASSQAGTSGRGHEQFF.

V gene TRBV6-5 combines with J gene TRBJ2-3, with D unresolved. The germline CDR1 and CDR2 sequences are MNHEY and SVGAGI. Trimming cost V 3 bases and J 5 bases, with 18 bases left between them. The CDR3 loop spans 16 amino acids. CDR3 region: CASSYTAAPTGDTQYF. The CDR3 nucleotides read TGTGCCAGCAGTTATACGGCCGCCCCGACGGGAGATACGCAGTATTTT.

CDR3 bases: TGTGCCAGCAGTTTTAGCTTAAGAGGGACAGACTACGAGCAGTACTTC. As protein: CASSFSLRGTDYEQYF. The chain combines TRBV7-9 with TRBJ2-7; TRBD1 agrees at 7 bases. The V gene end was trimmed by 6 bases and the J gene end by 3 bases; junction bases not matched to a gene: 14. Germline V gene lookup returns CDR1 SEHNR and CDR2 FQNEAQ (reference sequence). The CDR3 loop spans 16 amino acids.

The V and J genes are TRBV18 and TRBJ2-3; 15 bases line up with TRBD2. V shed 3 bases and J 0 bases; nucleotides not matched to a gene: 4. CDR1 KGHSH and CDR2 LQKENI come from the germline V gene. This CDR3 spans 18 amino acids. The chain's CDR3 is CASSPGLAGGTSTDTQYF. The CDR3 DNA reads as TGTGCCAGCTCACCGGGACTAGCGGGAGGCACTAGCACAGATACGCAGTATTTT. The entire variable domain, with the rest obtained from reference TRBV18 and TRBJ2-3, is as follows: NAGVMQNPRHLVRRRGQEARLRCSPMKGHSHVYWYRQLPEEGLKFMVYLQKENIIDESGMPKERFSAEFPKEGPSILRIQQVVRGDSAAYFCASSPGLAGGTSTDTQYFGPGTRLTVL.

This clone has a single count. The chain carries TRBV6-6 and TRBJ1-2, with D tentatively TRBD1 (5 bases). Germline V CDR1 and CDR2: MNHNY, SVGAGI (reference sequence). CDR3 size: 12 residues. The germline V and J ends were trimmed by 6 bases and 7 bases, with 12 bases remaining between them. This CDR3 is CASRGEGSGYTF. The CDR3 DNA is TGTGCCAGCAGAGGGGAGGGGTCTGGCTACACCTTC.

The V and J genes are TRBV29-1 and TRBJ2-1, with 11 positions matching TRBD2. Germline trimming cut 1 base from V and 7 bases from J; bases unmatched to any gene: 0. Germline loops: CDR1 SQVTM, CDR2 ANQGSEA. The CDR3 is 13 amino acids. Written as DNA, the CDR3 is TGCAGCGTTGAAGGACTAGCGGGAAATGAGCAGTTCTTC. Protein sequence: CSVEGLAGNEQFF.